This TCR beta chain was captured by sequencing in a study of T cells expressing NK-cell markers. For the study at large: The eight sequenced donors comprised seven who were HCMV-seropositive and one who was seronegative.

TCRdb reprocessed the 5' RACE reads, keeping one entry per CDR3 protein, no DNA. The sample table includes about 260,000 distinct CDR3 sequences. This CDR3 comprises 14 residues. The germline V gene has CDR1 MNHNS and CDR2 SASEGT. The specimen sequenced was blood T cells: a sorted CD56 or NKG2C T cell subset, CD4+ or CD8+ T cells, or bulk PBMC T cells (not recorded which). V gene TRBV6-1 combines with J gene TRBJ1-3; lacking DNA, the TRBD1 call made by TCRdb goes unchecked. This receptor was identified in a woman between 18 and 75 years old in good health. The chain's CDR3 is CASAYLRAGNTIYF.